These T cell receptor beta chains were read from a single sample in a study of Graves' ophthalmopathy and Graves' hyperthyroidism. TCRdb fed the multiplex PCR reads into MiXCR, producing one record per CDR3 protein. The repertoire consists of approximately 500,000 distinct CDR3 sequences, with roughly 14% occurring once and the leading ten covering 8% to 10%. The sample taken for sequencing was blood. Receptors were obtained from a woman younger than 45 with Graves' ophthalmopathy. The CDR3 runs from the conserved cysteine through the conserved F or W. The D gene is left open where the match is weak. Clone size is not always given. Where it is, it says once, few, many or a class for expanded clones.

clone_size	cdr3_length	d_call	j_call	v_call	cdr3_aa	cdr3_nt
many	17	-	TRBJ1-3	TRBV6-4	CASSESDKRFSGNTIYF	TGTGCCAGCAGTGAGTCTGACAAAAGATTCTCTGGAAACACCATATATTTT
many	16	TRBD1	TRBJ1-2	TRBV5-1	CASSLTGPTGNYGYTF	TGCGCCAGCAGCTTAACCGGCCCGACAGGGAACTATGGCTACACCTTC
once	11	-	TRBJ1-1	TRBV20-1	CSASAVTEAFF	TGCAGTGCTAGTGCGGTCACTGAAGCTTTCTTT
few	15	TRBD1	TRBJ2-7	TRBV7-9	CASSLGLDRGYEQYF	TGTGCCAGCAGCTTAGGACTGGACAGGGGTTACGAGCAGTACTTC
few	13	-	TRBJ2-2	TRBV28	CASTGAGPGELFF	TGTGCCAGCACCGGGGCAGGCCCCGGGGAGCTGTTTTTT
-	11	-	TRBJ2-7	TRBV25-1	CASSKLDEQYF	TGTGCCAGCAGTAAACTAGACGAGCAGTACTTC
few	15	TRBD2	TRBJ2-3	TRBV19	CASSISGLAADTQYF	TGTGCCAGTAGTATTTCCGGACTAGCAGCAGATACGCAGTATTTT
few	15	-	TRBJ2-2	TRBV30	CAWRVYRKNTGELFF	TGTGCCTGGAGAGTTTACCGGAAGAACACCGGGGAGCTGTTTTTT
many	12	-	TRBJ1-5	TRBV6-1	CASTSFGQPQHF	TGTGCCAGCACCTCCTTTGGTCAGCCCCAGCATTTT
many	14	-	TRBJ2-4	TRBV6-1	CAERTIGAKNIQYF	TGTGCCGAGCGGACTATCGGAGCCAAAAACATTCAGTACTTC
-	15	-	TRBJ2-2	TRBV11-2	CASSQDRSYTGELFF	TGTGCCAGCAGCCAGGACAGATCGTACACCGGGGAGCTGTTTTTT
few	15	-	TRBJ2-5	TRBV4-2	CASSQGAAQLETQYF	TGTGCCAGCAGCCAAGGGGCGGCTCAGTTGGAGACCCAGTACTTC
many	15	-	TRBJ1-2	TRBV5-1	CASSLGSSGGSGYTF	TGCGCCAGCAGCTTGGGATCATCAGGAGGATCCGGCTACACCTTC
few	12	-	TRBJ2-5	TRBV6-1	CASGISGETQYF	TGTGCCAGCGGTATCAGTGGAGAGACCCAGTACTTC
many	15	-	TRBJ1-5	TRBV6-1	CASSEYQAGNQPQHF	TGTGCCAGCAGTGAATACCAGGCCGGCAATCAGCCCCAGCATTTT
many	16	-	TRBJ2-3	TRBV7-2	CASSLAADPSTDTQYF	TGTGCCAGCAGCTTAGCAGCGGACCCTAGCACAGATACGCAGTATTTT
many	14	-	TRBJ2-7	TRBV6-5	CASSYGRGTYEQYF	TGTGCCAGCAGTTATGGACGGGGAACCTACGAGCAGTACTTC
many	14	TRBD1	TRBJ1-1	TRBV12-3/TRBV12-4	CASTPTGGWTEAFF	TGTGCCAGCACCCCGACAGGGGGCTGGACTGAAGCTTTCTTT
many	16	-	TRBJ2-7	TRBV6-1	CASSGGLARLAYEQYF	TGTGCCAGCAGTGGGGGGTTAGCGAGACTAGCCTACGAGCAGTACTTC
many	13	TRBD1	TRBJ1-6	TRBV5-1	CASSFEQGRTLHF	TGCGCCAGCAGCTTTGAACAGGGGCGAACCCTCCACTTT
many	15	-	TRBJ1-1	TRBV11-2	CASSPTGPKGTEAFF	TGTGCCAGCAGCCCAACAGGACCCAAGGGCACTGAAGCTTTCTTT
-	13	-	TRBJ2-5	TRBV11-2	CASSSFSQETQYF	TGTGCCAGCAGCTCCTTCAGCCAAGAGACCCAGTACTTC
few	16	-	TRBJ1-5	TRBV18	CASSRAEQGEDQPQHF	TGTGCCAGCTCCCGGGCGGAACAGGGAGAAGATCAGCCCCAGCATTTT
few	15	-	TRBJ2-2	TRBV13	CASRPPGVRAGELFF	TGTGCCAGCAGGCCACCCGGGGTTCGGGCCGGGGAGCTGTTTTTT
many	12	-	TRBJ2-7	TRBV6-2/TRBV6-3	CASKKQGYEQYF	TGTGCCAGCAAGAAACAGGGCTACGAGCAGTACTTC
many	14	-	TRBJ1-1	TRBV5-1	CASSSQVMNTEAFF	TGTGCCAGCAGTTCACAGGTGATGAACACTGAAGCTTTCTTT
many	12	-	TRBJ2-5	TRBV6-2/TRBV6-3	CASSSPTVTQYF	TGTGCCAGCAGTTCGCCGACGGTGACCCAGTACTTC
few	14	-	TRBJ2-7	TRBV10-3	CAISESRGDYEQYF	TGTGCCATCAGTGAGTCGAGGGGGGACTACGAGCAGTACTTC
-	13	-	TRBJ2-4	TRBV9	CATPRDGKNIKYF	TGTGCCACCCCGAGGGACGGCAAAAACATTAAGTACTTC
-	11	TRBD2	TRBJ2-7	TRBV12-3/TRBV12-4	CASSSVAGPAF	TGTGCCAGCAGTTCGGTAGCGGGACCCGCTTTC
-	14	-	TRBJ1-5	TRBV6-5	CASSYSSGYQPQHF	TGTGCCAGCAGTTACTCATCAGGGTATCAGCCCCAGCATTTT
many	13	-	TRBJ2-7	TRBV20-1	CSARAVGSYEQYF	TGCAGTGCTAGAGCGGTGGGCTCCTACGAGCAGTACTTC
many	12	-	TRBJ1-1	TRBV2	CASRHMNTEAFF	TGTGCCAGCAGACACATGAACACTGAAGCTTTCTTT
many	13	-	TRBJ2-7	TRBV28	CASSPDLLYEQYF	TGTGCCAGCAGTCCCGATCTCCTCTACGAGCAGTACTTC
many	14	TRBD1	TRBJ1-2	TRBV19	CASSQGASNYGYTF	TGTGCCAGTAGTCAGGGGGCCTCTAACTATGGCTACACCTTC
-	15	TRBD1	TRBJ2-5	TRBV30	CAWSVTGTGVETQYF	TGTGCCTGGAGTGTCACCGGGACAGGGGTCGAGACCCAGTACTTC
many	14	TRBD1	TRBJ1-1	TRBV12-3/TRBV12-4	CASSLALTGAGAFF	TGTGCCAGCAGTCTGGCCCTGACAGGGGCGGGAGCTTTCTTT
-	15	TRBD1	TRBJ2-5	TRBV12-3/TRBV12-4	CASSFGDRGQETQYF	TGTGCCAGCAGTTTTGGGGACAGGGGGCAGGAGACCCAGTACTTC
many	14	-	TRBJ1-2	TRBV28	CASSLLPRSYGYTF	TGTGCCAGCAGTTTACTACCCAGGAGCTATGGCTACACCTTC
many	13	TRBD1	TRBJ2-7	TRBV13	CASSIRTGYEQYF	TGTGCCAGCAGCATAAGGACAGGGTACGAGCAGTACTTC
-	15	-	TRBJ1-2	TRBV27	CASSFRDTNSGGYTF	TGTGCCAGCAGTTTCCGGGATACCAACTCGGGCGGCTACACCTTC